The 8 T cell receptor beta chains below all came from one sample that was sequenced in a study of T-cell memory formation after mild COVID-19. Each CDR3 protein gets one entry after TCRdb re-called the 5' RACE reads with MiXCR. Altogether 450,000 to 650,000 distinct CDR3 sequences are present, 20% being singletons, with the ten largest covering around 13%. Sequencing used PBMCs or a T cell subset sorted from them (not recorded which). All receptors come from an adult woman who had mild COVID-19 (a few samples of this study predate the infection). Cell type and time point are not known.

This clonotype showed up many times. This CDR3 reads CSARRDSSYEQYF. DNA of the CDR3: TGCAGTGCTCGCCGGGACAGCTCCTACGAGCAGTACTTC. The chain uses TRBV20-1 and TRBJ2-7, with 7 bases lining up with TRBD1. The junction had 4 bases not matched to a gene; V was cut back by 5 bases and J by 0 bases. Germline assignment: CDR1 DFQATT and CDR2 SNEGSKA (reference sequence). The length of the CDR3 is 13 residues.

This rearrangement joins TRBV4-1 to TRBJ2-3; TRBD2 aligns across 16 bases. The CDR3 loop spans 16 amino acids. Trimming cost V 0 bases and J 10 bases; bases outside gene matches: 4. CDR1 is MGHRA, CDR2 YSYEKL, per germline. The CDR3 DNA reads TGCGCCAGCAGCCAAGATCTAGGGACTAGCGGGGGGGCGCAGTATTTT. It translates to CASSQDLGTSGGAQYF.

V usage is TRBV5-6 and J usage is TRBJ2-6; D remains unclear. The V gene lost 2 bases and the J gene lost 0 bases, with 6 bases spanning the gap. CDR1 SGHDT and CDR2 YYEEEE come from the germline V gene. The CDR3 has 15 amino acids. CDR3 protein: CASSFLPSGANVLTF. CDR3 coding DNA: TGTGCCAGCAGCTTCCTACCCTCTGGGGCCAACGTCCTGACTTTC.

This clonotype has just a few counts. The rearrangement links TRBV25-1 to TRBJ1-4, with a weak D call TRBD1 (6 bases). V was pared by 1 base and J by 3 bases, with 9 bases between. The CDR3 length is 15 residues. In germline, CDR1 is MGHDK, CDR2 SYGVNS. CDR3 amino acids: CASSESKGANEKLFF. In nucleotides, the CDR3 is TGTGCCAGCAGTGAATCTAAGGGGGCTAATGAAAAACTGTTTTTT.

The chain combines TRBV7-9 with TRBJ2-3; D unresolved. The CDR3 is 13 amino acids. Germline assignment: CDR1 SEHNR and CDR2 FQNEAQ (reference sequence). Trimming removed 4 bases from V and 5 bases from J, with 10 bases in between. Here the CDR3 reads CASSYPWEDTQYF. For the CDR3, the DNA is TGTGCCAGCAGCTACCCCTGGGAAGATACGCAGTATTTT. Full variable domain (missing parts from reference TRBV7-9 and TRBJ2-3): DTGVSQNPRHKITKRGQNVTFRCDPISEHNRLYWYRQTLGQGPEFLTYFQNEAQLEKSRLLSDRFSAERPKGSFSTLEIQRTEQGDSAMYLCASSYPWEDTQYFGPGTRLTVL.

This clonotype was seen only a few times. The chain carries TRBV29-1 and TRBJ2-5; D is ambiguous. CDR1 is SQVTM and CDR2 is ANQGSEA in the germline V gene. This CDR3 spans 12 amino acids. V dropped 7 bases and J dropped 1 base, with 10 bases sitting between them. This CDR3 is CSGISRQETQYF. DNA of the CDR3: TGCAGCGGGATCTCCCGCCAAGAGACCCAGTACTTC.

This clonotype was found a few times. The chain combines TRBV4-3 with TRBJ2-1; 9 positions match TRBD2. V dropped 4 bases and J dropped 8; count of bases not matched to a gene: 6. In germline, CDR1 is LGHNA, CDR2 YSLEER. This CDR3 has 14 amino acids. CDR3: CASSPRGGRDEQFF. The DNA of the CDR3 is TGCGCCAGCAGCCCTAGGGGCGGGAGGGATGAGCAGTTCTTC.

The V and J genes are TRBV4-3 and TRBJ1-2, with D unclear. This CDR3 has 16 residues. The germline V gene has CDR1 LGHNA and CDR2 YSLEER. V lost 0 bases and J lost 4, with 15 bases in between. CDR3 coding DNA: TGCGCCAGCAGCCAAGATGAAGGGTGGATCTCCTATGGCTACACCTTC. It codes for CASSQDEGWISYGYTF.